Shown below are 30 T cell receptor beta chains from a single sample sequenced in a study of radiotherapy plus CTLA-4 blockade in lung cancer. Clones were read by immunoSEQ multiplex PCR, and TCRdb kept only the in-frame ones, dropping some. The sample lists more than 90,000 clones; about 91% were seen once. The sequencing here drew on peripheral blood, taken from a patient treated with radiotherapy plus ipilimumab. These receptors were collected from a human donor with non-small cell lung cancer that progressed on radiotherapy plus ipilimumab.

The chain uses TRBV29-1 and TRBJ2-1, with TRBD1 identical over 7 bases. Germline assignment: CDR1 SQVTM and CDR2 ANQGSEA. V trimming: 7 bases; J trimming: 0 bases; junction bases outside the gene matches: 6. The CDR3 is 14 amino acids. The CDR3 loop reads CSAPDRSSYNEQFF. The CDR3 coding sequence is TGCAGCGCTCCGGACAGGAGCTCCTACAATGAGCAGTTCTTC.

The chain couples TRBV15 to TRBJ2-7; D unresolved. Trimming pared 1 base from V and 6 bases from J, leaving 10 bases between. The CDR3 is made up of 13 amino acids. From germline, CDR1 is LNHNV and CDR2 YYDKDF (reference sequence). The DNA for the CDR3 is TGTGCCACCAGCAGAGCGTCTGGCAGCGAGCAGTACTTC. Translating gives CATSRASGSEQYF. Using reference TRBV15 and TRBJ2-7 for the parts outside the CDR3, the full variable domain is DAMVIQNPRYQVTQFGKPVTLSCSQTLNHNVMYWYQQKSSQAPKLLFHYYDKDFNNEADTPDNFQSRRPNTSFCFLDIRSPGLGDTAMYLCATSRASGSEQYFGPGTRLTVT.

This CDR3 is CASSHESLMNTGELFF. DNA for the CDR3: TGTGCCAGCAGCCACGAAAGCCTAATGAACACCGGGGAGCTGTTTTTT. This chain uses TRBV14 with TRBJ2-2; D gene ambiguous. The CDR3 loop spans 16 amino acids. Germline CDR1 is SGHDN and CDR2 is FVKESK. V lost 3 bases and J lost 1, with 12 bases in between.

V usage is TRBV6-6 and J usage is TRBJ2-1, with D perhaps matching TRBD1 or TRBD2 (5 bases each). This CDR3 has 14 residues. In germline, CDR1 is MNHNY, CDR2 SVGAGI (reference sequence). V shed 6 bases and J shed 7 bases, with 16 bases lying between them. The CDR3 is CASRKTGTGNEQFF. The CDR3 DNA reads as TGTGCCAGCAGAAAGACCGGGACGGGGAATGAGCAGTTCTTC.

The chain carries TRBV19 and TRBJ2-5; 12 bases line up with TRBD2. V was clipped by 2 bases and J by 7 bases; unmatched bases: 2. The CDR3 spans 14 residues. Germline loops: CDR1 LNHDA, CDR2 SQIVND (reference sequence). In nucleotides, the CDR3 is TGTGCCAGTAGTATATGGGGACTAGCGGGGACCCAGTACTTC. It encodes CASSIWGLAGTQYF.

This rearrangement joins TRBV27 to TRBJ2-1, with D uncertain. From germline, CDR1 is MNHEY and CDR2 SMNVEV (reference sequence). This CDR3 contains 12 residues. With 6 bases removed from V and 9 bases from J, the gap between germline ends came to 12 bases. The CDR3 bases are TGTGCCAGCAGCAAAGCCCCTGGTGAGCAGTTCTTC. It encodes CASSKAPGEQFF.

The V gene is TRBV28, the J gene TRBJ1-2; 11 positions match TRBD1. This CDR3 has 16 residues. Germline CDR1 is MDHEN and CDR2 is SYDVKM. The V and J ends lost 8 bases and 1 base, in that order; junction bases with no gene match: 9. The CDR3, as DNA: TGTGCCAGCGAGGTGGGACAGGGGGGTCATAACTATGGCTACACCTTC. It translates to CASEVGQGGHNYGYTF.

V gene TRBV5-1 combines with J gene TRBJ2-5; the match to TRBD2 covers 9 bases. Unmatched junction bases numbered 12, after V lost 4 bases and J lost 5 bases. Germline V gives CDR1 SGHRS, CDR2 YFSETQ. CDR3 length equals 16 residues. Written as DNA, the CDR3 is TGCGCCAGCAGCCAGGAATGGCGGGAGGGCCGGGAGACCCAGTACTTC. Residues: CASSQEWREGRETQYF.

The rearrangement links TRBV18 to TRBJ1-5; D is uncertain. V lost 8 bases and J lost 0, with 14 bases in between. The CDR3 runs 15 residues. The germline V gene has CDR1 KGHSH and CDR2 LQKENI. Here the CDR3 reads CASPQPGISNQPQHF. The CDR3 DNA follows: TGTGCCAGCCCACAACCTGGGATTAGCAATCAGCCCCAGCATTTT.

The rearrangement uses TRBV19 and TRBJ2-4; the D is unclear. This CDR3 region has 16 residues. Trimming stripped 4 bases from V and 0 bases from J, with 13 bases between. CDR1 LNHDA and CDR2 SQIVND come from the germline V gene (reference sequence). The CDR3: CASSTPTVLAKNIQYF. CDR3 nucleotide sequence: TGTGCCAGTAGTACCCCCACCGTACTAGCCAAAAACATTCAGTACTTC.

The V gene is TRBV5-1, the J gene TRBJ1-2, with TRBD1 identical over 9 bases. The V gene end was trimmed by 0 bases and the J gene end by 8 bases; junction bases not matched to a gene: 2. The CDR3 spans 13 residues. The germline gives CDR1 SGHRS, CDR2 YFSETQ. CDR3 residues: CASSLEGTGGYTF. The CDR3 nucleotides read TGCGCCAGCAGCTTGGAGGGGACAGGGGGCTACACCTTC. Full variable domain (rest looked up from reference TRBV5-1 and TRBJ1-2): KAGVTQTPRYLIKTRGQQVTLSCSPISGHRSVSWYQQTPGQGLQFLFEYFSETQRNKGNFPGRFSGRQFSNSRSEMNVSTLELGDSALYLCASSLEGTGGYTFGSGTRLTVV.

The genes are TRBV6-1 and TRBJ2-3; perhaps TRBD2 as D (5 bases). The CDR3 consists of 15 residues. CDR1 MNHNS and CDR2 SASEGT come from the germline V gene. V lost 1 base, J lost 0 bases, and 8 bases lay in between. The CDR3 DNA follows: TGTGCCAGCAGTGAAGGGGCGGGCAGCACAGATACGCAGTATTTT. This gives the protein CASSEGAGSTDTQYF.

The chain joins TRBV18 to TRBJ1-1, with D possibly being TRBD1 (5 bases). V was trimmed by 6 bases and J by 1 base, leaving 12 bases between them. CDR3 length: 14 residues. The germline CDR1 and CDR2 sequences are KGHSH and LQKENI. In DNA form, the CDR3 reads TGTGCCAGCTCCCGCTCGGGGGAGAACACTGAAGCTTTCTTT. Amino acid sequence: CASSRSGENTEAFF.

The chain carries TRBV30 and TRBJ2-2; TRBD1 matches at 10 bases. The V segment lost 2 bases and the J segment 4 bases; nucleotides outside the gene matches: 1. The germline V gene has CDR1 GTSNPN and CDR2 SVGIG (reference sequence). The CDR3 is 14 amino acids. The CDR3 is CAWSRDRGTGELFF. CDR3 sequence (DNA): TGTGCCTGGAGTAGGGACAGGGGCACCGGGGAGCTGTTTTTT. Full variable domain (rest looked up from reference TRBV30 and TRBJ2-2): SQTIHQWPATLVQPVGSPLSLECTVEGTSNPNLYWYRQAAGRGLQLLFYSVGIGQISSEVPQNLSASRPQDRQFILSSKKLLLSDSGFYLCAWSRDRGTGELFFGEGSRLTVL.

The J gene is TRBJ1-6, the V gene TRBV5-6, with D possibly TRBD1 on 5 matching bases. This CDR3 has 17 amino acids. The V gene lost 1 base and the J gene lost 7 bases, with 18 bases spanning the gap. Germline V gene lookup returns CDR1 SGHDT and CDR2 YYEEEE. The CDR3: CASSLTIGRDENSPLHF. DNA for the CDR3: TGTGCCAGCAGCTTGACTATCGGTCGGGACGAGAATTCACCCCTCCACTTT.

V and J are TRBV5-5 and TRBJ1-1, with D hard to call. This CDR3 is 12 amino acids long. V was clipped by 6 bases and J by 8 bases, with 14 bases between them. Per the germline V gene, CDR1 is SGHKS and CDR2 is YYEKEE (reference sequence). The CDR3 DNA follows: TGTGCCAGCAACTCACCCGGAGGGGAAGCTTTCTTT. Its protein product is CASNSPGGEAFF.

A remark on this clone: This sample also contains other DNA sequences that code for the same CDR3. The V and J genes are TRBV5-1 and TRBJ2-2; the match to TRBD2 covers 10 bases. Germline V gives CDR1 SGHRS, CDR2 YFSETQ. The CDR3 is made up of 15 amino acids. The V gene end was trimmed by 3 bases and the J gene end by 7 bases; junction bases not matched to a gene: 6. Here the CDR3 reads CASSYLAGAGGELFF. The CDR3 region has the DNA TGCGCCAGCAGCTATCTAGCGGGAGCGGGCGGGGAGCTGTTTTTT.

This clone was found once. The chain is built from TRBV18 and TRBJ2-2; D uncertain. The CDR3 consists of 11 residues. CDR1 KGHSH and CDR2 LQKENI come from the germline V gene. V was shortened by 8 bases and J by 4 bases, with 5 bases between the two germline ends. CDR3 bases: TGTGCCAGCCACACCACCGGGGAGCTGTTTTTT. As protein: CASHTTGELFF.

This sequence joins TRBV18 and TRBJ2-1; D is ambiguous. Trimming left V 2 bases short and J 4 bases short, with 9 bases between. The CDR3 runs 14 residues. Germline CDR1 is KGHSH and CDR2 is LQKENI. CDR3 protein: CASSPTVAYNEQFF. The CDR3 DNA reads as TGTGCCAGCTCACCAACGGTTGCTTACAATGAGCAGTTCTTC.

This clone has just a few counts. The rearrangement links TRBV5-4 to TRBJ2-1; 11 bases line up with TRBD2. CDR1 and CDR2 (germline): SGHNT, YYREEE (reference sequence). The CDR3 loop spans 17 amino acids. Germline trimming cut 4 bases from V and 4 bases from J; bases unmatched to any gene: 10. CDR3 DNA sequence: TGTGCCAGCAGCCGGACTAGCGGGCCCGTGTCTTACAATGAGCAGTTCTTC. This translates into CASSRTSGPVSYNEQFF.

This rearrangement joins TRBV25-1 to TRBJ2-1; D possibly corresponds to TRBD2 (6 bases). CDR3 length: 17 residues. The germline V and J ends were trimmed by 7 bases and 1 base, with 20 bases remaining between them. Germline V gene sequence: CDR1 MGHDK, CDR2 SYGVNS. CDR3 in DNA: TGTGCCAGCAACCCCGAGGGCCGGGGGTCGTCCTACAATGAGCAGTTCTTC. Amino acid sequence: CASNPEGRGSSYNEQFF.

To note about this clone: Other nucleotide sequences in the sample specify the same CDR3. The chain is built from TRBV7-2 and TRBJ1-2; TRBD1 is a possible D gene (6 bases). CDR3 length: 14 amino acids. The germline gives CDR1 SGHTA, CDR2 FQGNSA. V shed 0 bases and J shed 2 bases, with 7 bases lying between them. The CDR3 here is CASSLADSNYGYTF. Written as DNA, the CDR3 is TGTGCCAGCAGCTTAGCGGACAGCAACTATGGCTACACCTTC.

The V and J genes are TRBV6-6 and TRBJ2-2, with 7 positions matching TRBD2. Unmatched junction bases numbered 9, after V lost 2 bases and J lost 6 bases. The germline CDR1 and CDR2 sequences are MNHNY and SVGAGI (reference sequence). The CDR3 has 16 amino acids. CDR3 in amino acids: CASSYAGLKLAGELFF. The CDR3 nucleotides read TGTGCCAGCAGTTACGCGGGACTAAAATTGGCCGGGGAGCTGTTTTTT.

The chain joins TRBV5-1 to TRBJ2-7, with D unclear. CDR3 length equals 16 residues. The germline V gene has CDR1 SGHRS and CDR2 YFSETQ. Trimming removed 0 bases at V and 1 base at J, with 14 bases between. CDR3 sequence (DNA): TGCGCCAGCAGCTTGGCCGGCTCGCCCCGATCCTACGAGCAGTACTTC. It is translated as CASSLAGSPRSYEQYF. The whole variable domain, remainder taken from reference TRBV5-1 and TRBJ2-7, is KAGVTQTPRYLIKTRGQQVTLSCSPISGHRSVSWYQQTPGQGLQFLFEYFSETQRNKGNFPGRFSGRQFSNSRSEMNVSTLELGDSALYLCASSLAGSPRSYEQYFGPGTRLTVT.

The chain uses TRBV6-1 and TRBJ2-2; no clear D gene. The CDR3 runs to 15 residues. CDR1 is MNHNS, CDR2 SASEGT, per germline. The V end lost 8 bases, the J end lost 8 bases, and 21 bases lay between the germline ends. The CDR3 protein is CASGETVWAFGELFF. CDR3 coding DNA: TGTGCCAGCGGGGAAACGGTTTGGGCCTTTGGGGAGCTGTTTTTT.

A few counts support this clone. The rearrangement joins TRBV6-5 to TRBJ1-3; D not resolved. There are 13 residues in the CDR3. V lost 8 bases to trimming and J lost 4 bases, with 12 bases between them. CDR1 MNHEY and CDR2 SVGAGI come from the germline V gene. The CDR3 coding sequence is TGTGCCAGCGTTAGTCCCGAGGGAAACACCATATATTTT. Its protein is CASVSPEGNTIYF.

This chain connects TRBV7-8 to TRBJ2-1, with TRBD2 matching over 9 bases. Germline assignment: CDR1 SGHVS and CDR2 FQNEAQ. The CDR3 consists of 16 residues. J was trimmed by 2 bases and V by 2 bases; bases with no gene match: 4. The chain's CDR3 is CASSLHTSGPYNEQFF. For the CDR3, the DNA is TGTGCCAGCAGCTTACACACTAGCGGGCCCTACAATGAGCAGTTCTTC. Looking up the rest from reference TRBV7-8 and TRBJ2-1 gives the full variable domain: GAGVSQSPRYKVAKRGQDVALRCDPISGHVSLFWYQQALGQGPEFLTYFQNEAQLDKSGLPSDRFFAERPEGSVSTLKIQRTQQEDSAVYLCASSLHTSGPYNEQFFGPGTRLTVL.

The V gene is TRBV18, the J gene TRBJ1-3; no definite D call. This CDR3 has 16 amino acids. Trimming shortened V by 3 bases and J by 4 bases, and 16 bases separated the two germline ends. Germline values: CDR1 KGHSH, CDR2 LQKENI. The CDR3 DNA sequence: TGTGCCAGCTCACCCGGTCAGTCAGGTTACGGAAACACCATATATTTT. Translating it yields CASSPGQSGYGNTIYF.

V gene TRBV5-1 combines with J gene TRBJ2-1; TRBD2 might be the D (8 bases). Germline values: CDR1 SGHRS, CDR2 YFSETQ. V was pared by 4 bases and J by 6 bases, with 20 bases between. The CDR3 contains 16 residues. This chain's CDR3 is CASSPGGAGGLNEQFF. The CDR3 nucleotides are TGCGCCAGCAGCCCAGGGGGGGCGGGAGGTCTCAATGAGCAGTTCTTC.

The chain employs TRBV6-5 and TRBJ1-5; 10 nucleotides line up with TRBD1. This CDR3 is built from 15 residues. J gave up 8 bases and V 8 bases, and 12 bases lay outside the gene matches. Germline CDR1 MNHEY, CDR2 SVGAGI. The CDR3 region has the DNA TGTGCCAGCCTCCGGGACAGGGGTTTTGGGGAGCCCCAGCATTTT. This codes for CASLRDRGFGEPQHF.